Each of the 29 T cell receptor beta chains below was sequenced from the same sample in a study of CD8 T cells in Susac syndrome. Random hexamers primed reverse transcription of about 0.5 to 1 ug RNA. From the immunoSEQ multiplex PCR reads, TCRdb called clonotypes with MiXCR, one entry per CDR3 protein. The sample includes about 190,000 distinct CDR3 sequences, roughly 94% of them seen just once. Sequenced sample: CD8+ T cells from PBMCs. These receptor sequences come from a human donor with Susac syndrome.

The chain combines TRBV6-6 with TRBJ2-7; D call uncertain. The CDR3 has 13 amino acids. V was cut by 3 bases and J by 5 bases, with 11 bases left in between. The V gene's germline CDR1 is MNHNY and CDR2 SVGAGI (reference sequence). The CDR3 sequence is CASSYVAVNEQYF. CDR3 in DNA: TGTGCCAGCAGTTATGTGGCGGTCAACGAGCAGTACTTC.

This chain uses TRBV28 with TRBJ1-2; D unresolved. V gave up 3 bases and J gave up 8 bases, with 10 bases separating them. This CDR3 has 12 residues. Germline CDR1 is MDHEN and CDR2 is SYDVKM. The CDR3 region is CASSFDSGGYTF. CDR3 nucleotide sequence: TGTGCCAGCAGTTTTGATTCGGGGGGCTACACCTTC.

The CDR3 reads CATSRKTGEGVEQYF. The CDR3 nucleotides read TGTGCCACCAGCAGAAAGACAGGGGAGGGTGTCGAGCAGTACTTC. The chain links TRBV15 to TRBJ2-7; maybe TRBD1 (8 bases). The CDR3 length is 15 residues. Germline values: CDR1 LNHNV, CDR2 YYDKDF (reference sequence). V dropped 2 bases and J dropped 6 bases, with 17 bases sitting between them.

V gene TRBV5-1 combines with J gene TRBJ2-7; the match to TRBD1 covers 8 bases. The V segment lost 0 bases and the J segment 0 bases; nucleotides outside the gene matches: 2. CDR3 size: 15 residues. Germline loops: CDR1 SGHRS, CDR2 YFSETQ. CDR3 sequence reads: CASSLAGQVSYEQYF. The CDR3 coding sequence is TGCGCCAGCAGCTTGGCGGGACAGGTCTCCTACGAGCAGTACTTC.

The V gene is TRBV24-1, the J gene TRBJ2-3; D gene unclear. The CDR3 sequence is 13 residues long. Between the trimmed V and J ends, which lost 3 bases and 2 bases, there was a span of 5 bases. From germline, CDR1 is KGHDR and CDR2 SFDVKD. The CDR3 nucleotides are TGTGCCACCAGTGATCGGCTCACAGATACGCAGTATTTT. Amino acids: CATSDRLTDTQYF.

V is TRBV2 and J is TRBJ1-2, with D unresolved. V lost 3 bases and J lost 4, with 6 bases in between. CDR1 and CDR2 (germline): SNHLY, FYNNEI. The length of the CDR3 is 12 residues. In DNA, the CDR3 is TGTGCCAGCAGTGATGCGACCTATGGCTACACCTTC. Protein: CASSDATYGYTF.

The V gene is TRBV20-1, the J gene TRBJ1-5; D is ambiguous. The CDR3 covers 12 residues. CDR1 and CDR2 (germline): DFQATT, SNEGSKA (reference sequence). V lost 6 bases, J lost 1 base, and 7 bases lay in between. The CDR3 sequence is CSAWESNQPQHF. The CDR3, as DNA: TGCAGTGCATGGGAGAGCAATCAGCCCCAGCATTTT.

The V call is TRBV20-1, the J call TRBJ2-2, with 8 bases fitting TRBD2. After removal of 0 bases from V and 5 bases from J, the junction contained 5 bases not matched to a gene. The CDR3 has 15 amino acids. Per the germline V gene, CDR1 is DFQATT and CDR2 is SNEGSKA (reference sequence). The DNA for the CDR3 is TGCAGTGCTAGAGATCGCGGGAGGCCAACCGGGGAGCTGTTTTTT. This encodes CSARDRGRPTGELFF.

The chain uses TRBV30 and TRBJ1-2; D ambiguous. The CDR3 totals 12 residues. V was trimmed by 2 bases and J by 3 bases, leaving 7 bases between them. CDR1 is GTSNPN and CDR2 is SVGIG in the germline V gene (reference sequence). CDR3 in amino acids: CAWSTIYYGYTF. CDR3 in DNA: TGTGCCTGGAGTACCATATACTATGGCTACACCTTC. The full variable domain, in which reference TRBV30 and TRBJ1-2 provide the parts outside the CDR3, is SQTIHQWPATLVQPVGSPLSLECTVEGTSNPNLYWYRQAAGRGLQLLFYSVGIGQISSEVPQNLSASRPQDRQFILSSKKLLLSDSGFYLCAWSTIYYGYTFGSGTRLTVV.

This chain links TRBV24-1 with TRBJ2-7; perhaps D is TRBD1 or TRBD2 (6 bases each). Deletions cut 0 bases from V and 5 bases from J, with 10 bases between. CDR1 KGHDR and CDR2 SFDVKD come from the germline V gene. CDR3 length equals 14 residues. DNA of the CDR3: TGTGCCACCAGTGATTTGGGGGGGCGCAACGAGCAGTACTTC. Its translation: CATSDLGGRNEQYF.

CDR3 amino acids: CASSYSYLPYYEQYF. As DNA, the CDR3 is TGTGCCAGCAGTTACTCCTACCTCCCCTACTACGAGCAGTACTTC. This sequence joins TRBV6-5 and TRBJ2-7; no reliable D call. Germline lookup yields CDR1 MNHEY and CDR2 SVGAGI. V gave up 0 bases and J gave up 3 bases, with 12 bases separating them. The CDR3 length is 15 residues.

The chain carries TRBV29-1 and TRBJ2-5, with D hard to call. Between the trimmed V and J ends, which lost 0 bases and 4 bases, there was a span of 3 bases. Germline V gene data show CDR1 as SQVTM and CDR2 as ANQGSEA. The CDR3 loop spans 11 amino acids. The CDR3 DNA is TGCAGCGTTGAAGAAGGAGAGACCCAGTACTTC. It is translated as CSVEEGETQYF. Looking up the rest from reference TRBV29-1 and TRBJ2-5 gives the full variable domain: SAVISQKPSRDICQRGTSLTIQCQVDSQVTMMFWYRQQPGQSLTLIATANQGSEATYESGFVIDKFPISRPNLTFSTLTVSNMSPEDSSIYLCSVEEGETQYFGPGTRLLVL.

This chain joins TRBV4-2 and TRBJ2-7, with TRBD1 as a possible D gene (6 bases). V was trimmed by 0 bases and J by 3 bases, leaving 12 bases between them. CDR1 is LGHNA and CDR2 is YNFKEQ in the germline V gene. The CDR3 has 15 amino acids. CDR3 loop: CASSQDVRGRYEQYF. As DNA, the CDR3 is TGTGCCAGCAGCCAAGATGTCAGGGGCCGCTACGAGCAGTACTTC.

The gene calls are TRBV14 and TRBJ2-1; possibly TRBD2 for D (6 bases). CDR3 length equals 16 residues. Trimming shortened V by 1 base and J by 0 bases, and 10 bases separated the two germline ends. Germline CDR1 is SGHDN and CDR2 is FVKESK. The CDR3 is CASSQVRGASYNEQFF. In nucleotides, the CDR3 is TGTGCCAGCAGCCAAGTGCGGGGAGCCTCCTACAATGAGCAGTTCTTC.

J is TRBJ2-7 and V is TRBV29-1; tentative D call: TRBD2 (5 bases). The germline V and J ends were trimmed by 6 bases and 0 bases, with 12 bases remaining between them. Germline CDR1 SQVTM, CDR2 ANQGSEA. The CDR3 has 13 amino acids. The CDR3 DNA reads TGCAGCGTACAGCAAACTAGCTCCTACGAGCAGTACTTC. Its protein product is CSVQQTSSYEQYF.

The rearrangement uses TRBV5-4 and TRBJ2-2; possible D gene TRBD2, 5 bases. Trimming cost V 1 base and J 6 bases, with 10 bases left between them. The CDR3 length is 14 residues. CDR1 is SGHNT and CDR2 is YYREEE in the germline V gene (reference sequence). This CDR3 reads CASSLFTEAGELFF. For the CDR3, the DNA is TGTGCCAGCAGCTTGTTTACGGAGGCCGGGGAGCTGTTTTTT.

The J gene is TRBJ2-7, the V gene TRBV3-1; TRBD2 agrees at 7 bases. There are 16 residues in the CDR3. Germline CDR1 is LGHDT and CDR2 is YNNKEL (reference sequence). V lost 0 bases, J lost 3 bases, and 8 bases stayed unmatched. The CDR3 reads CASSQDDAAGFYEQYF. For the CDR3, the DNA is TGTGCCAGCAGCCAAGACGACGCAGCGGGATTCTACGAGCAGTACTTC.

This clonotype was counted a few times. The chain uses TRBV29-1 and TRBJ2-1; unclear D gene. Trimming shortened V by 5 bases and J by 8 bases, and 10 bases separated the two germline ends. Germline loops: CDR1 SQVTM, CDR2 ANQGSEA. The CDR3 covers 11 residues. In DNA, the CDR3 is TGCAGCGTTCGTCGAGAGTATGAGCAGTTCTTC. Encoded protein: CSVRREYEQFF.

The rearrangement uses TRBV5-1 and TRBJ1-6; 7 nucleotides match TRBD1. The CDR3 length is 15 residues. Trimming at V came to 4 bases and at J to 7 bases, leaving 8 bases not matched to a gene. The germline CDR1 and CDR2 sequences are SGHRS and YFSETQ. The CDR3 reads CASSGETGRNSPLHF. The CDR3 bases are TGCGCCAGCAGCGGAGAGACAGGGCGGAATTCACCCCTCCACTTT.

The V call is TRBV19, the J call TRBJ2-7; D perhaps matches TRBD1 (5 bases). Germline-derived CDR1 and CDR2 are LNHDA and SQIVND (reference sequence). The CDR3 is 20 residues long. V lost 0 bases and J 3 bases, leaving 27 bases between the germline ends. Written as DNA, the CDR3 is TGTGCCAGTAGTATAGATCATTGGAGACAGTCGACCCAACAAATCTACGAGCAGTACTTC. Translation: CASSIDHWRQSTQQIYEQYF. The full variable domain, its missing parts supplied by reference TRBV19 and TRBJ2-7, is DGGITQSPKYLFRKEGQNVTLSCEQNLNHDAMYWYRQDPGQGLRLIYYSQIVNDFQKGDIAEGYSVSREKKESFPLTVTSAQKNPTAFYLCASSIDHWRQSTQQIYEQYFGPGTRLTVT.

The chain has TRBV7-8 and TRBJ2-3, with 8 bases that match TRBD2. V shed 0 bases and J 0 bases; nucleotides not matched to a gene: 8. CDR1 is SGHVS and CDR2 is FQNEAQ in the germline V gene. This CDR3 spans 18 amino acids. CDR3 protein: CASSLALLAETSTDTQYF. The CDR3 region has the DNA TGTGCCAGCAGCTTAGCCCTACTAGCGGAAACTAGCACAGATACGCAGTATTTT.

The chain joins TRBV29-1 to TRBJ2-3; D is uncertain. Trimming pared 4 bases from V and 5 bases from J, leaving 4 bases between. This CDR3 has 10 amino acids. Germline CDR1 SQVTM, CDR2 ANQGSEA. This chain's CDR3 is CSVVVDTQYF. CDR3 sequence (DNA): TGCAGCGTTGTAGTAGATACGCAGTATTTT.

In DNA, the CDR3 is TGCAGCGTCCTGGACAGGGGTCAGCCCCAGCATTTT. Protein product: CSVLDRGQPQHF. The chain recombines TRBV29-1 with TRBJ1-5; 9 nucleotides agree with TRBD1. This CDR3 is 12 amino acids long. From germline, CDR1 is SQVTM and CDR2 ANQGSEA. Trimming cost V 6 bases and J 6 bases; bases outside gene matches: 3.

The chain carries TRBV30 and TRBJ2-7; unclear D gene. Germline CDR1 is GTSNPN and CDR2 is SVGIG (reference sequence). V was clipped by 1 base and J by 1 base, with 14 bases between them. The CDR3 is made up of 15 amino acids. DNA of the CDR3: TGTGCCTGGAGTGAGGAGCAGGAGTTATCCTACGAGCAGTACTTC. Protein sequence: CAWSEEQELSYEQYF.

This clonotype was counted a single time. This CDR3 reads CASTNPQQETQYF. CDR3 coding DNA: TGTGCCAGCACCAACCCACAACAAGAGACCCAGTACTTC. The gene calls are TRBV28 and TRBJ2-5; no clear D gene. The V and J ends lost 7 bases and 2 bases respectively, with 11 bases between them. This CDR3 has 13 residues. The V gene's germline CDR1 is MDHEN and CDR2 SYDVKM.

The gene calls are TRBV11-2 and TRBJ1-2, with D possibly being TRBD1 (5 bases). The germline V gene has CDR1 SGHAT and CDR2 FQNNGV. The V gene lost 5 bases and the J gene lost 0 bases, with 13 bases spanning the gap. The CDR3 contains 15 residues. CDR3 region: CASSLGTAANYGYTF. The CDR3 DNA reads TGTGCCAGCAGCCTCGGGACCGCAGCTAACTATGGCTACACCTTC.

The rearrangement links TRBV5-6 to TRBJ2-2; possibly TRBD2 for D (6 bases). This CDR3 comprises 19 residues. Trimming took off 4 bases at V and 7 bases at J, with 29 bases between the two ends. The germline V gene encodes CDR1 SGHDT and CDR2 YYEEEE. In DNA form, the CDR3 reads TGTGCCAGCAGCCATAGATCCGGGACCACCTTACGGGGGAGCGGGGAGCTGTTTTTT. Its translation is CASSHRSGTTLRGSGELFF.

The chain recombines TRBV20-1 with TRBJ2-5; TRBD2 matches at 7 bases. CDR1 is DFQATT and CDR2 is SNEGSKA in the germline V gene (reference sequence). The CDR3 totals 13 residues. The V gene end was trimmed by 6 bases and the J gene end by 3 bases; junction bases not matched to a gene: 7. The CDR3 is CSASGREEETQYF. The CDR3 DNA is TGCAGTGCCTCGGGCCGGGAGGAAGAGACCCAGTACTTC.

This rearrangement joins TRBV29-1 to TRBJ2-5; D remains ambiguous. The CDR3 loop spans 14 amino acids. The germline V gene has CDR1 SQVTM and CDR2 ANQGSEA. Between the trimmed V and J ends, which lost 3 bases and 2 bases, there was a span of 13 bases. Here the CDR3 reads CSVDLASTQETQYF. The CDR3 coding sequence is TGCAGCGTTGATTTAGCTTCGACTCAAGAGACCCAGTACTTC.